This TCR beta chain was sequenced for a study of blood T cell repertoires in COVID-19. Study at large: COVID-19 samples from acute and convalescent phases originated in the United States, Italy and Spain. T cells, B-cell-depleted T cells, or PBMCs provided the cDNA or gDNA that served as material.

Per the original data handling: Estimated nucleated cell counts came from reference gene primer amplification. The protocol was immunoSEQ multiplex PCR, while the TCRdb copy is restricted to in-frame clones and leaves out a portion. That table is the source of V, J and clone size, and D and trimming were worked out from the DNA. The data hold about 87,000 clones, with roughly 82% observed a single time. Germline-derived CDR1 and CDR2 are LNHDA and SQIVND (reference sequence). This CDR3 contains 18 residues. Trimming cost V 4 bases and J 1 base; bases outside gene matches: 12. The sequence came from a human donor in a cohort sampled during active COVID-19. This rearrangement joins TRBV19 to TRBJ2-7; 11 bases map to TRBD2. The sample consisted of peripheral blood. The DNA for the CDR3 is TGTGCCAGTAGTAACGCCGGGGCTAGCGGGAGGTTATCCTACGAGCAGTACTTC. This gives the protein CASSNAGASGRLSYEQYF. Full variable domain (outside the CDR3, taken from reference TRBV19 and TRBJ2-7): DGGITQSPKYLFRKEGQNVTLSCEQNLNHDAMYWYRQDPGQGLRLIYYSQIVNDFQKGDIAEGYSVSREKKESFPLTVTSAQKNPTAFYLCASSNAGASGRLSYEQYFGPGTRLTVT.